Each of the 12 T cell receptor beta chains below was sequenced from the same sample in a study of Graves' ophthalmopathy and Graves' hyperthyroidism listed by TCRdb under 2018. Sequencing instrument: Illumina HiSeq 2000. TCR beta CDR3 regions were amplified from RNA transcripts for repertoire sequencing. A first-round RT-PCR used HTBI primers with the Qiagen OneStep RT-PCR kit, followed by a second-round multiplex PCR, size selection and purification. Starting from the raw public reads, TCRdb applied fastp trimming at Q25, assembled clones with MiXCR and retained in-frame beta chains. Every distinct CDR3 protein forms one entry, paired with its most common genes and DNA. Counted in this sample were 680,000 or so distinct CDR3 sequences; 22% of them appeared once. The ten most abundant clones make up roughly 7.4% of the sample. The material sequenced was peripheral blood. The receptor source for this set is a woman aged 18 to 35 with stable Graves' hyperthyroidism. Some clones in this sample may be carry-over from other donors' samples. Donor details come from another sample of the same person, matched by shared clones.

This clonotype was seen ten or more times. The V and J genes are TRBV5-1 and TRBJ2-5; D call uncertain. The CDR3 totals 13 residues. Trimming took 5 bases from V and 2 from J, leaving 10 bases between them. From germline, CDR1 is SGHRS and CDR2 YFSETQ. CDR3 residues: CASRSRMQETQYF. CDR3 DNA sequence: TGCGCCAGCAGATCCCGGATGCAAGAGACCCAGTACTTC.

This clonotype came up many times. The V and J genes are TRBV19 and TRBJ1-2, with D unclear. The V gene's germline CDR1 is LNHDA and CDR2 SQIVND (reference sequence). V dropped 9 bases and J dropped 8 bases, with 19 bases sitting between them. CDR3 length: 13 amino acids. The CDR3 loop is CASKTLGKSGYTF. CDR3 nucleotides: TGTGCCAGCAAAACACTCGGAAAAAGCGGCTACACCTTC.

Remarks on this clonotype: This CDR3 fails to terminate in the conserved phenylalanine or tryptophan, so it likely reflects a read error. The rearrangement uses TRBV24-1 and TRBJ2-2; possibly TRBD2 for D (5 bases). The V and J ends lost 7 bases and 5 bases respectively, with 13 bases between them. Germline loops: CDR1 KGHDR, CDR2 SFDVKD. This CDR3 spans 14 amino acids. CDR3 amino acids: CATREAPGTGELFY. The CDR3 bases are TGTGCCACCAGAGAGGCGCCGGGGACCGGGGAGCTGTTTTAT.

On this clonotype: A much larger clone lies one base from this, so it may be a read error. The V gene is TRBV19, the J gene TRBJ2-7; possible D gene TRBD2, 5 bases. The germline V gene encodes CDR1 LNHDA and CDR2 SQIVND (reference sequence). The CDR3 totals 12 residues. The CDR3 spells CASRGRVGEHYF. The CDR3 DNA follows: TGTGCCAGTAGAGGGAGAGTCGGCGAGCACTACTTC.

This clonotype came up many times. V is TRBV20-1 and J is TRBJ2-5; possibly TRBD2 for D (6 bases). V was cut by 6 bases and J by 4 bases, with 15 bases left in between. The CDR3 loop spans 13 amino acids. The V gene's germline CDR1 is DFQATT and CDR2 SNEGSKA (reference sequence). The CDR3 loop is CSATPTRPETQYF. Written as DNA, the CDR3 is TGCAGTGCAACCCCGACTAGACCAGAGACCCAGTACTTC.

The J gene is TRBJ1-2, the V gene TRBV28; D gene unclear. With 8 bases removed from V and 4 bases from J, the gap between germline ends came to 8 bases. CDR3 length: 11 residues. Germline lookup yields CDR1 MDHEN and CDR2 SYDVKM. CDR3 loop: CASSHTYGYTF. CDR3 bases: TGTGCCAGCTCTCACACCTATGGCTACACCTTC.

J is TRBJ1-1 and V is TRBV30, with unresolved D. CDR1 is GTSNPN and CDR2 is SVGIG in the germline V gene (reference sequence). This CDR3 has 12 residues. Trimming shortened V by 3 bases and J by 3 bases, and 8 bases separated the two germline ends. In nucleotides, the CDR3 is TGTGCCTGGAGGGTCGAAGACACTGAAGCTTTCTTT. This codes for CAWRVEDTEAFF.

This clonotype was detected ten times or more. The chain combines TRBV12-3 or TRBV12-4 with TRBJ2-7, with 11 bases aligning to TRBD1. This CDR3 spans 15 amino acids. With 5 bases clipped from V and 3 bases from J, the junction kept 6 bases outside the gene matches. The CDR3 sequence: CASSLRTGGIYEQYF. The CDR3 DNA is TGTGCCAGCAGTCTACGGACAGGGGGCATCTACGAGCAGTACTTC.

This clonotype was seen a handful of times. In DNA, the CDR3 is TGCGCCAGCAGCCAAGAGCGGGGGGGCCAGTACGAGCAGTACTTC. Its protein product is CASSQERGGQYEQYF. This chain joins TRBV4-1 and TRBJ2-7; 9 nucleotides line up with TRBD2. The V gene end was trimmed by 0 bases and the J gene end by 4 bases; junction bases not matched to a gene: 4. Looked up from germline, CDR1 is MGHRA and CDR2 is YSYEKL. The CDR3 extends over 15 amino acids.

This clonotype was recorded many times. The chain employs TRBV12-3 or TRBV12-4 and TRBJ1-5; TRBD1 matches 8 bases. V was pared by 4 bases and J by 5 bases, with 4 bases of the junction left unmatched. CDR3 length: 14 residues. CDR3 coding DNA: TGTGCCAGCAGTTCGGACAGGGCCCATCAGCCCCAGCATTTT. Translated, it gives CASSSDRAHQPQHF.

The chain employs TRBV20-1 and TRBJ1-5; TRBD1 might be the D (5 bases). Germline CDR1 and CDR2: DFQATT and SNEGSKA (reference sequence). V was cut by 0 bases and J by 5 bases, with 11 bases left in between. This CDR3 contains 14 residues. CDR3: CSARDWDSDQPQHF. CDR3 sequence (DNA): TGCAGTGCTAGAGATTGGGACTCGGATCAGCCCCAGCATTTT.

In regard to this clonotype: With a much larger clone just one base away, this may be a read error. The CDR3 coding sequence is TGTGCCAGCAGTTTAGGGACAGTCACAGATACGCAGTATTTT. Translation: CASSLGTVTDTQYF. The V gene is TRBV12-3 or TRBV12-4, the J gene TRBJ2-3; tentative D call: TRBD1 (6 bases). The V end lost 1 base, the J end lost 2 bases, and 7 bases lay between the germline ends. This CDR3 has 14 residues.